These 3 T cell receptor beta chains share one sample of origin, sequenced in a study of beta chain features in type 1 diabetes (dated by TCRdb to between 2017 and 2018). The full study reports these points: A moderate but significant shortening of TCRB CDR3 length was observed in type 1 diabetes patients in all four CD4+ subsets.

Antigens for these TCRs are unknown. The protocol used for the library was the immunoSEQ multiplex PCR assay. The High Capacity cDNA Reverse Transcription Kit was used to reverse transcribe all of the isolated RNA, meaning that expressed TCRB transcripts were what got sequenced. TCRdb holds this immuneACCESS table with in-frame rearrangements only. Some clones are missing; in checked studies, unresolved V genes explain under half, and the rest has no known cause. For this sample the table gives over 600,000 clones, of which about an eighth were detected only once. Of the sample, 0.095% to 0.15% is held by the ten largest clones. Sequenced sample: naive CD4+ T cells from blood. The cell subset or site label here, explained by the study, means: true naive CD4+ T cells. Source of these receptors: a man aged 25-45 years with type 1 diabetes.

The CDR3 region is CSGRGGSSGNTIYF. CDR3 in DNA: TGCAGCGGTCGAGGCGGGAGCTCTGGAAACACCATATATTTT. The genes are TRBV29-1 and TRBJ1-3; unclear D gene. V shed 7 bases and J shed 0 bases, with 13 bases lying between them. Germline CDR1 and CDR2: SQVTM and ANQGSEA. This CDR3 is built from 14 residues.

The chain combines TRBV21-1 with TRBJ2-4. TRBV21-1 is flagged as a pseudogene. CDR3 length: 15 residues. CDR3 DNA: TGTGCCAGCAGCCAAGTACGGGGCTCCAAAAACATTCAGTACTTC. This sequence encodes CASSQVRGSKNIQYF.

This clone was counted between two and nine times. Other nucleotide sequences in the sample specify the same CDR3. The chain uses TRBV20-1 and TRBJ2-7; D might be TRBD1 (5 bases). In germline, CDR1 is DFQATT, CDR2 SNEGSKA (reference sequence). V shed 6 bases and J shed 2 bases, with 5 bases lying between them. There are 10 residues in the CDR3. The DNA for the CDR3 is TGCAGTGCAGGGGCCTACGAGCAGTACTTC. It codes for CSAGAYEQYF.